This T cell receptor beta chain was identified in a study of blood T cell repertoires in COVID-19. Turning to the study itself: COVID-19 samples, acute and convalescent, were from the United States, Italy and Spain. T cells, B-cell-depleted T cells, or PBMCs provided the cDNA or gDNA that served as material.

The method was immunoSEQ multiplex PCR; TCRdb's version includes in-frame clones alone and lacks a portion of them. The sample has some 150,000 clones, about 91% seen once. CDR1 DFQATT and CDR2 SNEGSKA come from the germline V gene (reference sequence). V shed 3 bases and J 3 bases; nucleotides not matched to a gene: 4. The CDR3 extends over 14 amino acids. For recovered donors of Cohort 3, there were two negative PCRs, clearance, or symptom resolution. V and J are TRBV20-1 and TRBJ2-1; the match to TRBD1 covers 8 bases. Sequencing was done on a sample of PBMCs or T cells enriched from blood (not recorded which). The clonotype originates from a woman younger than 30 who had recovered from COVID-19. The CDR3 coding sequence is TGCAGTGCTAGTCTCAGGGGGCTCTACAATGAGCAGTTCTTC. Protein sequence: CSASLRGLYNEQFF.